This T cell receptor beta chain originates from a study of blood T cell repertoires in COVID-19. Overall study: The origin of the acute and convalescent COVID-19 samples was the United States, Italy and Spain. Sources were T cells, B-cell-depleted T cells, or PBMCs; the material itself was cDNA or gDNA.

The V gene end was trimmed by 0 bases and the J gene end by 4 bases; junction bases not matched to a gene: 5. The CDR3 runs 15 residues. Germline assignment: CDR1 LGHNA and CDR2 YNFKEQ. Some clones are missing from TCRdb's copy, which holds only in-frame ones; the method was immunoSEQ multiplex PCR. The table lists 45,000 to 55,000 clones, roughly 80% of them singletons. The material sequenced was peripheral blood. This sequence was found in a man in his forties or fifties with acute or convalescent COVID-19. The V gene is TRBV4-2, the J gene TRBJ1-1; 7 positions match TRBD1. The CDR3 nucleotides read TGTGCCAGCAGCCAAGAACCCAGGGGGACCACTGAAGCTTTCTTT. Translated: CASSQEPRGTTEAFF.